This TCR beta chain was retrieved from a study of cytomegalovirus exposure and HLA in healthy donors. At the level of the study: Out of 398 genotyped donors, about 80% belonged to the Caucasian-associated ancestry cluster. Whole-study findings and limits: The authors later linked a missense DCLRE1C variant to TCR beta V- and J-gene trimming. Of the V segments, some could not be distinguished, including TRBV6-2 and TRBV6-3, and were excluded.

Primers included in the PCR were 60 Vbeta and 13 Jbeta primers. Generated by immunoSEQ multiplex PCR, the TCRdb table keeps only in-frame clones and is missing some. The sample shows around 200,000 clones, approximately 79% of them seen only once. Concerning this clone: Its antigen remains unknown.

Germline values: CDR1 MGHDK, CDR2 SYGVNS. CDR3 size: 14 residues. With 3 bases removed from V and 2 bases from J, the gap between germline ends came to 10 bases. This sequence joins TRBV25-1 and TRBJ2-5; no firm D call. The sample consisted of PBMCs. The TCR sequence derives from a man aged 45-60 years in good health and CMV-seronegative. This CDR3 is CASSDPFLQETQYF. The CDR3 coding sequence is TGTGCCAGCAGTGACCCATTTCTACAAGAGACCCAGTACTTC.